The present entry profiles one T cell receptor (beta chain) with its context. These data are taken from a study of blood T cell repertoires in COVID-19. For the study at large: In each case, the material was cDNA or gDNA derived from T cells, B-cell-depleted T cells, or PBMCs.

In the original workflow: Reference gene primer amplification gave nucleated cell count estimates. Repertoires were generated with immunoSEQ multiplex PCR, while TCRdb's copy carries only in-frame clones and drops some. The V and J calls and clone size were taken over from that table, and D and trimming were inferred from the DNA. This table has roughly 570,000 clones, about 89% appearing once. The germline gives CDR1 SGHKS, CDR2 YYEKEE (reference sequence). Between the trimmed V and J ends, which lost 0 bases and 5 bases, there was a span of 11 bases. CDR3 length: 14 amino acids. It was during active infection that Seattle patients were enrolled and then longitudinally followed.

The TCR originated in a woman aged 45-59 years with COVID-19, enrolled during active disease. Sequencing input: peripheral blood. The V and J genes are TRBV5-5 and TRBJ1-1, with D unclear. The DNA of the CDR3 is TGTGCCAGCAGCTTGGTGGAGGGCGGGACTGAAGCTTTCTTT. Encoded protein: CASSLVEGGTEAFF.